This T cell receptor beta chain was observed in a study of response to subunit inactivated influenza vaccine. CDR1 and CDR2 from the germline V gene are LGHDT and YNNKEL (reference sequence). This CDR3 region has 13 residues. V lost 5 bases, J lost 7 bases, and 3 bases stayed unmatched. This clonotype has just a few counts. TCRdb recomputed calls from the RT-PCR reads with MiXCR, one row per CDR3 protein. Among just under 550,000 distinct CDR3 sequences listed, around 25% were seen once. These same data were also listed under a study on T cells expressing NK-cell markers. That investigation notes: TCR beta cDNA was made by 5'RACE template switching with UMIs.

Here the sequenced sample was CD4+ T cells sorted from PBMCs, taken 11 to 12 days after vaccination. This sequence originates from a man aged 50 to 60 who received an inactivated influenza vaccine. The chain uses TRBV3-1 and TRBJ2-1; the match to TRBD2 covers 9 bases. As DNA, the CDR3 is TGTGCCAGCAGCGATAGCGGGAGAAATGAGCAGTTCTTC. Translating gives CASSDSGRNEQFF.